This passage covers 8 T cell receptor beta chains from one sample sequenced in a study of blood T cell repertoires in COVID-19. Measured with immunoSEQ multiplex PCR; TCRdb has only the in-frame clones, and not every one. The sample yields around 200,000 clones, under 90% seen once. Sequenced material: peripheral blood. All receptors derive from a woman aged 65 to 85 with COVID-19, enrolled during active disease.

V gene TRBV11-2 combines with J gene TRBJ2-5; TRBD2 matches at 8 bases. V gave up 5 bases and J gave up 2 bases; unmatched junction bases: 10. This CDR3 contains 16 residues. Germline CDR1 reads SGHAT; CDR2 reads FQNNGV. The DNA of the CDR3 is TGTGCCAGCAGCCCTCCTCGGGGGGGACGGCAAGAGACCCAGTACTTC. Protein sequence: CASSPPRGGRQETQYF.

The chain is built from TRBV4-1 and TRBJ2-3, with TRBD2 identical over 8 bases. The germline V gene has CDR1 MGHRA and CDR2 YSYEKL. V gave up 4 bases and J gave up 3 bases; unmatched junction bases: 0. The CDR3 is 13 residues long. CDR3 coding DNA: TGCGCCAGCAGCCGCGGGGGGACAGATACGCAGTATTTT. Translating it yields CASSRGGTDTQYF.

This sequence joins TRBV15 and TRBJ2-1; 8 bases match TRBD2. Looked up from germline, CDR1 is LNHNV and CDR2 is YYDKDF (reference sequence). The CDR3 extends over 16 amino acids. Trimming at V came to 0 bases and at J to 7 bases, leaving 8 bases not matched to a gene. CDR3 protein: CATSRDISGRRNEQFF. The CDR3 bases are TGTGCCACCAGCAGAGACATCAGCGGGAGACGGAATGAGCAGTTCTTC.

CDR3 nucleotide sequence: TGTGCCAGCAGCCCTGTAGGGGGACAGATCTCTGGAAACACCATATATTTT. Amino acids: CASSPVGGQISGNTIYF. The J gene is TRBJ1-3, the V gene TRBV9; TRBD1 agrees at 7 bases. In germline, CDR1 is SGDLS, CDR2 YYNGEE. This CDR3 comprises 17 residues. J lost 0 bases, V lost 4 bases, and 10 bases had no gene match.

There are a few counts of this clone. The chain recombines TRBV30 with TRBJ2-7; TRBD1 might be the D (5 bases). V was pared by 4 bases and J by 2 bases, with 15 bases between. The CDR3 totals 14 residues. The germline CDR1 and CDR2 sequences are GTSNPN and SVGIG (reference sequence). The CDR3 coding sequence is TGTGCCTGGAACGGACAAGGCCGGACCTACGAGCAGTACTTC. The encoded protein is CAWNGQGRTYEQYF.

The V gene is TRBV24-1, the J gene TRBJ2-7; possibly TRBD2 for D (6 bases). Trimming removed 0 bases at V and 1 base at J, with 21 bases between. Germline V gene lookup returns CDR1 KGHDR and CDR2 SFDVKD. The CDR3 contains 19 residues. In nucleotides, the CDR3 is TGTGCCACCAGTGATTTGCAAGGGATCCGAGGCGGGGTATCCTACGAGCAGTACTTC. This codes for CATSDLQGIRGGVSYEQYF.

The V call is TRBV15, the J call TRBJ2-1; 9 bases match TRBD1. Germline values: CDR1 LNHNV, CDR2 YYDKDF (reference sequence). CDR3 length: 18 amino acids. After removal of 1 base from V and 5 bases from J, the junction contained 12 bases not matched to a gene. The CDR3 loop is CATSRGGFGQGRNNEQFF. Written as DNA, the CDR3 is TGTGCCACCAGCAGAGGGGGATTTGGACAGGGGAGAAACAATGAGCAGTTCTTC.

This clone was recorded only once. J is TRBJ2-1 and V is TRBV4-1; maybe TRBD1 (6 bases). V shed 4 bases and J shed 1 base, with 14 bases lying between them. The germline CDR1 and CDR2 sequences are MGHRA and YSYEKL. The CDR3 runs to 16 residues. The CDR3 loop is CASSRKDSTSYNEQFF. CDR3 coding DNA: TGCGCCAGCAGCCGCAAGGACAGCACATCCTACAATGAGCAGTTCTTC.